These T cell receptor beta chains were read from a single sample in a study of blood T cell repertoires in COVID-19. This table comes from immunoSEQ multiplex PCR, and its TCRdb copy is limited to in-frame clones, with some not included. The data contain some 61,000 clones, roughly 89% of them seen just once; the ten biggest clones take up roughly 8.7%. The sample consisted of peripheral blood. The receptors originated from a man aged 25 to 40 with acute or convalescent COVID-19. CDR3s include the opening cysteine and the closing phenylalanine or tryptophan. D genes are given only for firm matches. The listing skips clone size in some rows; elsewhere it reads once, few, many or a size class.

TRBJ1-4,.,once,TRBV6-1,TGTGCCAGCAGTGGAGCGGTCACCGTGGAGGGTAATGAAAAACTGTTTTTT,CASSGAVTVEGNEKLFF
TRBJ1-1,TRBD1,.,TRBV18,TGTGCCAGCTCACCGGACAGGGCCATGAACACTGAAGCTTTCTTT,CASSPDRAMNTEAFF
TRBJ2-1,.,.,TRBV7-9,TGTGCCAGCAGCTTAGGAGGAGGGGACGTGAATGAGCAGTTCTTC,CASSLGGGDVNEQFF
TRBJ2-2,TRBD1,.,TRBV7-7,TGTGCTAGCAGCCGGGACAGTTCGGACGGGGAGCTGTTTTTT,CASSRDSSDGELFF
TRBJ1-6,TRBD1,.,TRBV2,TGTGCCAGCCGAACAGGGGCCGGCAATTCACCCCTCCACTTT,CASRTGAGNSPLHF
TRBJ2-1,.,.,TRBV13,TGTGCCAGCAGCACGTCTGAGTTGACCTACAATGAGCAGTTCTTC,CASSTSELTYNEQFF
TRBJ2-1,TRBD2,.,TRBV6-1,TGTGCCAGCAGTGAAGTCCATAGCGGGAGAATTCAGGCTGAGCAGTTCTTC,CASSEVHSGRIQAEQFF
TRBJ2-3,.,.,TRBV6-5,TGTGCCAGCAGACGCTTAGGAGGAGATACGCAGTATTTT,CASRRLGGDTQYF
TRBJ1-2,.,.,TRBV7-9,TGTGCCAGCAGCCCAGATCCCCTTCCGGAGTATGGCTACACCTTC,CASSPDPLPEYGYTF
TRBJ1-4,.,.,TRBV5-6,TGTGCCAGCAGCTTTTTGGGGGCCAGGGAAAAACTGTTTTTT,CASSFLGAREKLFF
TRBJ2-5,.,.,TRBV7-9,TGTGCCAGCACCATCGGGGTAGAGACCCAGTACTTC,CASTIGVETQYF
TRBJ2-4,.,.,TRBV28,TGTGCCAGCACCACCGATGCAGTAGCCAAAAACATTCAGTACTTC,CASTTDAVAKNIQYF
TRBJ1-4,.,once,TRBV5-1,TGCGCCAGCCGGGACTGGGATGAAAAACTGTTTTTT,CASRDWDEKLFF
TRBJ2-7,.,few,TRBV28,TGTGCCAGCAGCCGAACCACAGGGTTCAACGAGCAGTACTTC,CASSRTTGFNEQYF
TRBJ1-4,TRBD1,.,TRBV5-1,TGCGCCAGCAGCTCGGGACAGGGAGGTGAAAAACTGTTTTTT,CASSSGQGGEKLFF
TRBJ2-5,.,.,TRBV10-3,TGTGCCATCAGTACAAGGGGGTGGGCCCGCCAGGAGACCCAGTACTTC,CAISTRGWARQETQYF
TRBJ2-5,.,.,TRBV28,TGTGCCAGCAGTGCCAGTCAGTTGGAGACCCAGTACTTC,CASSASQLETQYF
TRBJ2-2,.,.,TRBV2,TGTGCCAGCAGCCAAGGGGCCTTCAACACCGGGGAGCTGTTTTTT,CASSQGAFNTGELFF
TRBJ2-7,.,.,TRBV6-5,TGTGCCAGCAGCTCCTCGGACAGTCGCGGTTACGAGCAGTACTTC,CASSSSDSRGYEQYF
TRBJ2-3,TRBD2,.,TRBV5-4,TGTGCCAGCAGCCTCCCCTCCGGGGCAGCGGGAGGGCCTACGCAGTATTTT,CASSLPSGAAGGPTQYF
TRBJ2-3,.,.,TRBV7-9,TGTGCCAGCAGCGTAGGGACATTCATGGGGGATACGCAGTATTTT,CASSVGTFMGDTQYF
TRBJ2-2,.,once,TRBV2,TGTGCCAGCAGCGCAGGGCCCGGGGAGCTGTTTTTT,CASSAGPGELFF
TRBJ2-7,.,.,TRBV2,TGTGCCAGCAGTGAACCAAATTCCTACGAGCAGTACTTC,CASSEPNSYEQYF
TRBJ2-1,TRBD2,.,TRBV2,TGTGCCAGCAGCCTACTAGCGATGAGCTCCTACAATGAGCAGTTCTTC,CASSLLAMSSYNEQFF
TRBJ2-3,TRBD2,.,TRBV2,TGTGCCAGCAGTGCAGGGACTAGCAGCACAGATACGCAGTATTTT,CASSAGTSSTDTQYF
TRBJ2-7,TRBD2,.,TRBV7-9,TGTGCCAGCAGTCGTATCGGGACTAGCGGGAGCAAGGACTACGAGCAGTACTTC,CASSRIGTSGSKDYEQYF
TRBJ2-5,TRBD1,once,TRBV10-3,TGTGCCATCAGCGGTCGACAGGGAGAGACCCAGTACTTC,CAISGRQGETQYF
TRBJ2-2,TRBD2,.,TRBV11-2,TGTGCCAGCAGCGGGAGGGCCTTCGACACCGGGGAGCTGTTTTTT,CASSGRAFDTGELFF
TRBJ2-3,TRBD2,.,TRBV6-4,TGTGCCAGCAGTGACTCGACAGCGGGAGGGGATACGCAGTATTTT,CASSDSTAGGDTQYF
TRBJ2-7,.,.,TRBV29-1,TGCAGCGTTGCCGGACTTCCCACTACTTACGAGCAGTACTTC,CSVAGLPTTYEQYF
TRBJ2-1,.,.,TRBV5-1,TGCGCCAGCAGCGCCAGAGGGGAGCAGTTCTTC,CASSARGEQFF
TRBJ2-1,.,.,TRBV12-3/TRBV12-4,TGTGCCAGCTCTCTAGCCGGCGACTTTGAGCAGTTCTTC,CASSLAGDFEQFF
TRBJ2-3,.,.,TRBV18,TGTGCCAGCTCAAGCGCAGATACGCAGTATTTT,CASSSADTQYF
TRBJ2-3,TRBD1,.,TRBV28,TGTGCCAGCAGAGACAGGGACAGCACAGATACGCAGTATTTT,CASRDRDSTDTQYF
TRBJ2-7,TRBD1,.,TRBV2,TGTGCCAGCAAAGCCGACAGGGCGAACTACGAGCAGTACTTC,CASKADRANYEQYF
TRBJ1-1,TRBD1,once,TRBV7-2,TGTGCCAGCAGCCGACAGGGTAACACTGAAGCTTTCTTT,CASSRQGNTEAFF
TRBJ2-2,TRBD2,.,TRBV27,TGTGCCAGCATCTCCCGCAACGCGGGGGCCGGGGAGCTGTTTTTT,CASISRNAGAGELFF
TRBJ2-3,.,.,TRBV6-5,TGTGCCAGCGAGAGGAATACGCAGTATTTT,CASERNTQYF
TRBJ1-1,.,.,TRBV21-1,TGTGCCAGCAGCAAAGGGACCCTTTTGGAGGAGCGGAACACTGAAGCTTTCTTT,CASSKGTLLEERNTEAFF
TRBJ2-3,TRBD1,.,TRBV2,TGTGCCAGCAGTGAAAGGCAGGGGGCTTATGGATTCACAGATACGCAGTATTTT,CASSERQGAYGFTDTQYF
TRBJ2-3,.,.,TRBV19,TGTGCCAGTAGTATATTGCGCACGGGCACAGATACGCAGTATTTT,CASSILRTGTDTQYF
TRBJ2-2,TRBD2,.,TRBV27,TGTGCCAGCATGGGACTAGCGGGAGGTCCCGGGGAGCTGTTTTTT,CASMGLAGGPGELFF